The clone carrying this TCR beta chain occurred many times. The data belong to a study of T cells in Graves' hyperthyroidism and ophthalmopathy. What was amplified from RNA transcripts were TCR beta CDR3 regions. During a first-round RT-PCR of the TCR CDR3, the HTBI primer set was used. TCRdb passed the multiplex PCR reads through MiXCR, listing each CDR3 protein once. The table records about 380,000 distinct CDR3 sequences, 11% to 15% of them present only once. Germline assignment: CDR1 SGHAT and CDR2 FQNNGV. V gave up 1 base and J gave up 7 bases; unmatched junction bases: 1. This CDR3 is built from 15 residues. Graves' hyperthyroidism was deemed stable absent ophthalmopathy progression within 18 months.

This receptor was obtained from an older woman with Graves' hyperthyroidism. This chain links TRBV11-2 with TRBJ2-1; 13 bases line up with TRBD2. Sequencing was performed on blood. The CDR3 DNA sequence: TGTGCCAGCAGCTTAGGGACTAGCGGGAGTAATGAGCAGTTCTTC. It codes for CASSLGTSGSNEQFF.